This TCR beta chain was found in a study of blood T cell repertoires in COVID-19. The overall study: PBMCs, B-cell-depleted T cells, or T cells were the source of the cDNA or gDNA that made up the material.

Measured with immunoSEQ multiplex PCR; TCRdb has only the in-frame clones, and not every one. The sample contains roughly 240,000 clones, roughly 86% of which appear only once. V trimming: 11 bases; J trimming: 0 bases; junction bases outside the gene matches: 9. Germline lookup yields CDR1 MDHEN and CDR2 SYDVKM. The CDR3 contains 14 residues. This TCR was recovered from a woman at least 80 years old with COVID-19, enrolled during active disease. This chain joins TRBV28 and TRBJ1-2; TRBD1 aligns across 7 bases. The sample consisted of peripheral blood. Written as DNA, the CDR3 is TGTGCCTCGACTGGGACAGCAACTAACTATGGCTACACCTTC. It yields the protein CASTGTATNYGYTF.